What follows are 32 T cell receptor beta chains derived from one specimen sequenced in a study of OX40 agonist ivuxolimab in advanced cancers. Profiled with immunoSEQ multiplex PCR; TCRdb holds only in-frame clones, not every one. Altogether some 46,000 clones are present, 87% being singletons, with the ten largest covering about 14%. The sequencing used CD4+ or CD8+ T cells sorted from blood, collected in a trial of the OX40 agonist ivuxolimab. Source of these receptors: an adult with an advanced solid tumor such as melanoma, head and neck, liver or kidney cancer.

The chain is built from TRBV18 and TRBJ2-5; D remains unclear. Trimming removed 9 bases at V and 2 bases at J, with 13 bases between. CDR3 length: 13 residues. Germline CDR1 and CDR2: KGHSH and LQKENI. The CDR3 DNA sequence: TGTGCCAGTCAACCAGGTTTACAAGAGACCCAGTACTTC. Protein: CASQPGLQETQYF. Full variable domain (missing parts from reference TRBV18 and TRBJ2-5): NAGVMQNPRHLVRRRGQEARLRCSPMKGHSHVYWYRQLPEEGLKFMVYLQKENIIDESGMPKERFSAEFPKEGPSILRIQQVVRGDSAAYFCASQPGLQETQYFGPGTRLLVL.

CDR3 coding DNA: TGTGCCAGCAGCGTAGTATCGGGGGGCTCTGGAAACACCATATATTTT. This gives the protein CASSVVSGGSGNTIYF. This chain joins TRBV9 and TRBJ1-3, with TRBD1 as a possible D gene (5 bases). The CDR3 has 16 amino acids. The germline V gene encodes CDR1 SGDLS and CDR2 YYNGEE. V dropped 0 bases and J dropped 0 bases, with 10 bases sitting between them. The full variable domain, its missing parts supplied by reference TRBV9 and TRBJ1-3, is DSGVTQTPKHLITATGQRVTLRCSPRSGDLSVYWYQQSLDQGLQFLIQYYNGEERAKGNILERFSAQQFPDLHSELNLSSLELGDSALYFCASSVVSGGSGNTIYFGEGSWLTVV.

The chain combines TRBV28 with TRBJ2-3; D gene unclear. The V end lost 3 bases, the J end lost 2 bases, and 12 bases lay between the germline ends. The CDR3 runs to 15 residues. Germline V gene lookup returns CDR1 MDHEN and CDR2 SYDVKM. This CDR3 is CASSLPSQLTDTQYF. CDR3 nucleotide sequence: TGTGCCAGCAGTTTGCCCAGCCAACTCACAGATACGCAGTATTTT. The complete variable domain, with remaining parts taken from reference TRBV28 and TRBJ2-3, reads DVKVTQSSRYLVKRTGEKVFLECVQDMDHENMFWYRQDPGLGLRLIYFSYDVKMKEKGDIPEGYSVSREKKERFSLILESASTNQTSMYLCASSLPSQLTDTQYFGPGTRLTVL.

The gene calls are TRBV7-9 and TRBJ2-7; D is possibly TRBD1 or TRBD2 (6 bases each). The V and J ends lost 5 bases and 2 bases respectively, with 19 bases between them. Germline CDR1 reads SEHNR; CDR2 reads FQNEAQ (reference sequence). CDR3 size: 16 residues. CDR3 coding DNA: TGTGCCAGCAGCGCAGGCGGAGGGGGTTCAACCTACGAGCAGTACTTC. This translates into CASSAGGGGSTYEQYF.

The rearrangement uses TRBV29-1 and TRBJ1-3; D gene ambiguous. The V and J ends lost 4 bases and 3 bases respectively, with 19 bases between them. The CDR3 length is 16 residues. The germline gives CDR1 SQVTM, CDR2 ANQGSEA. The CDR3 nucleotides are TGCAGCGTTGGCTGGCACGGACGATCAAATGGAAACACCATATATTTT. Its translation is CSVGWHGRSNGNTIYF.

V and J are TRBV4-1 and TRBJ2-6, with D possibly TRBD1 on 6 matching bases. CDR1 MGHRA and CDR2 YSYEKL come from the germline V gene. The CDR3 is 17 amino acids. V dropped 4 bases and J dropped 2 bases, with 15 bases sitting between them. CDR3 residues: CASSRTGFGAGANVLTF. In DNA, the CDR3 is TGCGCCAGCAGCCGTACAGGGTTCGGGGCTGGGGCCAACGTCCTGACTTTC.

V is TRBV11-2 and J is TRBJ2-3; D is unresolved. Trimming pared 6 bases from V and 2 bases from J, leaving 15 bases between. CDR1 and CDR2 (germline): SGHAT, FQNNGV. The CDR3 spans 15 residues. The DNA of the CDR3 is TGTGCCAGCAGGTCGGGCCGCCTTGTCACAGATACGCAGTATTTT. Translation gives CASRSGRLVTDTQYF.

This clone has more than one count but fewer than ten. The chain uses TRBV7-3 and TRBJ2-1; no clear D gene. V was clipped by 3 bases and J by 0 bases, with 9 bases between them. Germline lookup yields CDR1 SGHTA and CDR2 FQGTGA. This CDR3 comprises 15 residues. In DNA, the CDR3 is TGTGCCAGCAGCTTGGGCAGCAGCTCCTACAATGAGCAGTTCTTC. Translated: CASSLGSSSYNEQFF.

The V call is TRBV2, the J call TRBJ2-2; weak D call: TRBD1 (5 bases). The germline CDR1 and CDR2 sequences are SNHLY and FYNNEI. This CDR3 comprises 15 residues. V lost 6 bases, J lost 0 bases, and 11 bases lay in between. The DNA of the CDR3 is TGTGCCAGCAGCCGACAGAGCCCGAACACCGGGGAGCTGTTTTTT. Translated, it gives CASSRQSPNTGELFF.

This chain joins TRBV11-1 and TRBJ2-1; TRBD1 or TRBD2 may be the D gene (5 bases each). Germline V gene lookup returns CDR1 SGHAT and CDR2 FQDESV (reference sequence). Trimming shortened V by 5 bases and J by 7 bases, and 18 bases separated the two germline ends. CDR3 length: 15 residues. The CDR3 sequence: CASSKSGTTGNEQFF. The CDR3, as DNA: TGTGCCAGCAGCAAAAGTGGGACCACGGGGAATGAGCAGTTCTTC.

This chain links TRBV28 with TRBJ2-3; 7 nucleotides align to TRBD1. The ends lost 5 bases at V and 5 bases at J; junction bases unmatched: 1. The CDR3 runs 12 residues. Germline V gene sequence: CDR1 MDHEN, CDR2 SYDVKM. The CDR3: CASSTGVDTQYF. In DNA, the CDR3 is TGTGCCAGCAGTACAGGGGTAGATACGCAGTATTTT.

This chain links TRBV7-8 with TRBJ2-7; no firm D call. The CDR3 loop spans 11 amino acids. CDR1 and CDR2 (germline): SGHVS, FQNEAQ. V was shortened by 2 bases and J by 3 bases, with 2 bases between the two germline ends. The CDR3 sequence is CASSLNYEQYF. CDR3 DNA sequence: TGTGCCAGCAGCTTAAACTACGAGCAGTACTTC.

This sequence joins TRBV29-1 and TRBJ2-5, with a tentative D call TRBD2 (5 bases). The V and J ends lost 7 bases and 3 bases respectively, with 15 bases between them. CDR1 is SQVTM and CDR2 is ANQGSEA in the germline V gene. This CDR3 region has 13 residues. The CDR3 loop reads CSAHIPGKETQYF. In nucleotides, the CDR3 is TGCAGCGCCCACATACCGGGAAAAGAGACCCAGTACTTC.

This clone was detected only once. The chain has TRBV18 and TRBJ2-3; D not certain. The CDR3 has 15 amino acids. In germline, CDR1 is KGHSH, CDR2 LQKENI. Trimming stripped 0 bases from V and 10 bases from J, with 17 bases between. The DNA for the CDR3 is TGTGCCAGCTCACCACCGAACAACTTGGGTCTTGCGCAGTATTTT. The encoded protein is CASSPPNNLGLAQYF.

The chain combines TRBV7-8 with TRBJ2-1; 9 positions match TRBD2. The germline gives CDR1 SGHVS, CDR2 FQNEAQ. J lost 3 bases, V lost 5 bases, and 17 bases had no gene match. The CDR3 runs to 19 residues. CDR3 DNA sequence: TGTGCCAGCAGCCCCGATCGTATTGCGGGAGGGGGCCGCTACAATGAGCAGTTCTTC. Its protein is CASSPDRIAGGGRYNEQFF. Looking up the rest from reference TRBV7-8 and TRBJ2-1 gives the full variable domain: GAGVSQSPRYKVAKRGQDVALRCDPISGHVSLFWYQQALGQGPEFLTYFQNEAQLDKSGLPSDRFFAERPEGSVSTLKIQRTQQEDSAVYLCASSPDRIAGGGRYNEQFFGPGTRLTVL.

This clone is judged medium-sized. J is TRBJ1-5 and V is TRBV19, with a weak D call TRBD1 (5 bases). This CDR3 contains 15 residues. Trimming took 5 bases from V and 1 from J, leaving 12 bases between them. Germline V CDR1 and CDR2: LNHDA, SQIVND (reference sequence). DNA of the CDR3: TGTGCCAGTAGTTCCGTGGGGGTGAGCAATCAGCCCCAGCATTTT. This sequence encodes CASSSVGVSNQPQHF. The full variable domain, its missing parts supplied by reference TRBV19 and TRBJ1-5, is DGGITQSPKYLFRKEGQNVTLSCEQNLNHDAMYWYRQDPGQGLRLIYYSQIVNDFQKGDIAEGYSVSREKKESFPLTVTSAQKNPTAFYLCASSSVGVSNQPQHFGDGTRLSIL.

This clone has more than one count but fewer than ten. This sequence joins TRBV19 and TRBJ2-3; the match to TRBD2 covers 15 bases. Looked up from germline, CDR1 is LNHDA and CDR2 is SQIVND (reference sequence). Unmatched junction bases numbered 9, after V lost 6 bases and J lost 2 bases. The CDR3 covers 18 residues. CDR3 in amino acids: CASSPSGTSGRLTDTQYF. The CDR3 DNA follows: TGTGCCAGTAGCCCCTCCGGGACTAGCGGGAGGCTCACAGATACGCAGTATTTT. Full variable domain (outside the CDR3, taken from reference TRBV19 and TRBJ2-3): DGGITQSPKYLFRKEGQNVTLSCEQNLNHDAMYWYRQDPGQGLRLIYYSQIVNDFQKGDIAEGYSVSREKKESFPLTVTSAQKNPTAFYLCASSPSGTSGRLTDTQYFGPGTRLTVL.

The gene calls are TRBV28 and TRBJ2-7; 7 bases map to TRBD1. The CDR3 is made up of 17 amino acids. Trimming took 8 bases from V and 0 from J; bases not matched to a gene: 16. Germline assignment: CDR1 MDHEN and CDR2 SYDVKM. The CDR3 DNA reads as TGTGCCAGCGGCCCAGGCACAGGGGTTTTCCCCTCCTACGAGCAGTACTTC. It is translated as CASGPGTGVFPSYEQYF.

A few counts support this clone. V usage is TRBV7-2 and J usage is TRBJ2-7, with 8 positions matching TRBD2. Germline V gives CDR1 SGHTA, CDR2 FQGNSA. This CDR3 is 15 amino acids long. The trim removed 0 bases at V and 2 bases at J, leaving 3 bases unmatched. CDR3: CASSLATSGTYEQYF. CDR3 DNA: TGTGCCAGCAGCTTAGCTACTAGCGGTACCTACGAGCAGTACTTC. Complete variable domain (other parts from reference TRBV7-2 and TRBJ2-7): GAGVSQSPSNKVTEKGKDVELRCDPISGHTALYWYRQSLGQGLEFLIYFQGNSAPDKSGLPSDRFSAERTGGSVSTLTIQRTQQEDSAVYLCASSLATSGTYEQYFGPGTRLTVT.

This chain's CDR3 is CASSDSVTGELFF. The CDR3 nucleotides read TGTGCCAGCAGTGACTCGGTAACCGGGGAGCTGTTTTTT. This chain connects TRBV6-4 to TRBJ2-2; D remains ambiguous. The CDR3 totals 13 residues. The germline CDR1 and CDR2 sequences are MRHNA and SNTAGT. V lost 0 bases and J 5 bases, leaving 4 bases between the germline ends.

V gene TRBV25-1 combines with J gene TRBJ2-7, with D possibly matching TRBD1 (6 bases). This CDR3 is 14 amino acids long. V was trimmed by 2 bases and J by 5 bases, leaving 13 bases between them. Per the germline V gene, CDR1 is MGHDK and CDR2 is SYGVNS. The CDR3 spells CASSETGSLDEQYF. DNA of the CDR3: TGTGCCAGCAGTGAAACAGGGAGTCTCGACGAGCAGTACTTC.

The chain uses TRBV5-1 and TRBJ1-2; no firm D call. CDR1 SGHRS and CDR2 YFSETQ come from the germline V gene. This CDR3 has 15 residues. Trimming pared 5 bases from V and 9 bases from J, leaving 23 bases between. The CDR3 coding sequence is TGCGCCAGCAGATCGTACAGCCAAGTCGACGTCAGCTACACCTTC. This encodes CASRSYSQVDVSYTF.

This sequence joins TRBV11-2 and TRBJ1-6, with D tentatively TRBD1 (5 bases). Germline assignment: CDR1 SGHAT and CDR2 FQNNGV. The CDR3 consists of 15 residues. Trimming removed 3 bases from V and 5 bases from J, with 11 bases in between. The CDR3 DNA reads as TGTGCCAGCAGCTTCCGATGGGGGAATAATTCACCCCTCCACTTT. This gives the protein CASSFRWGNNSPLHF.

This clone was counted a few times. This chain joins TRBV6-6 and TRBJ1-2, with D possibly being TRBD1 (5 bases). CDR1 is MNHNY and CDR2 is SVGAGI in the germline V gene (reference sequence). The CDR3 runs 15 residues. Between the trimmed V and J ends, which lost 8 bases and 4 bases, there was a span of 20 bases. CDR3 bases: TGTGCCAGCGGCCAGCTGACCCCGAGGGGCTATGGCTACACCTTC. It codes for CASGQLTPRGYGYTF.

The CDR3 spells CASSLGAGELFF. CDR3 nucleotide sequence: TGTGCCAGCAGCTTAGGGGCCGGGGAGCTGTTTTTT. V gene TRBV13 combines with J gene TRBJ2-2, with unresolved D. This CDR3 is 12 amino acids long. Trimming shortened V by 0 bases and J by 6 bases, and 2 bases separated the two germline ends. Germline V gene data show CDR1 as PRHDT and CDR2 as FYEKMQ (reference sequence). The complete variable domain, with remaining parts taken from reference TRBV13 and TRBJ2-2, reads AAGVIQSPRHLIKEKRETATLKCYPIPRHDTVYWYQQGPGQDPQFLISFYEKMQSDKGSIPDRFSAQQFSDYHSELNMSSLELGDSALYFCASSLGAGELFFGEGSRLTVL.

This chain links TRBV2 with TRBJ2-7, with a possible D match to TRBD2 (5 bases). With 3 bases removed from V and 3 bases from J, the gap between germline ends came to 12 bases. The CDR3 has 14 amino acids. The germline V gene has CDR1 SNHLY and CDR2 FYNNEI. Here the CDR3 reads CASSDPRGGYEQYF. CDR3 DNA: TGTGCCAGCAGTGACCCGCGAGGAGGCTACGAGCAGTACTTC.

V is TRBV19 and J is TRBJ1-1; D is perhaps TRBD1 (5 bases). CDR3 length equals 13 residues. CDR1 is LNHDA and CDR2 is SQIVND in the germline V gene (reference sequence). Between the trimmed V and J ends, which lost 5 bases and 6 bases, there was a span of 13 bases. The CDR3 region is CASSPGEVAEAFF. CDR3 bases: TGTGCCAGTAGTCCGGGGGAAGTAGCTGAAGCTTTCTTT. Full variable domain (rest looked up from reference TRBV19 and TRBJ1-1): DGGITQSPKYLFRKEGQNVTLSCEQNLNHDAMYWYRQDPGQGLRLIYYSQIVNDFQKGDIAEGYSVSREKKESFPLTVTSAQKNPTAFYLCASSPGEVAEAFFGQGTRLTVV.

The CDR3 DNA reads TGCACCCTATGGAAGAACACTGAAGCTTTCTTT. It specifies CTLWKNTEAFF. The V call is TRBV20-1, the J call TRBJ1-1; D gene uncertain. The CDR3 length is 11 residues. The germline V gene has CDR1 DFQATT and CDR2 SNEGSKA (reference sequence).

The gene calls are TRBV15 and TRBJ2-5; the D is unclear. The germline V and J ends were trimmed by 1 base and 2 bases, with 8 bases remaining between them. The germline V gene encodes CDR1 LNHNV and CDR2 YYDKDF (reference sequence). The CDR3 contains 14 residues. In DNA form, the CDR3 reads TGTGCCACCAGCAGAGCTCGCCAGCAAGAGACCCAGTACTTC. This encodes CATSRARQQETQYF.

CDR3: CASSLVVGGWQPQHF. The DNA for the CDR3 is TGTGCCAGCAGCTTGGTAGTGGGGGGCTGGCAGCCCCAGCATTTT. V is TRBV5-8 and J is TRBJ1-5, with D perhaps TRBD1 (6 bases). V was pared by 0 bases and J by 7 bases, with 14 bases between. In germline, CDR1 is SGHTS, CDR2 YDEGEE. The CDR3 has 15 residues.

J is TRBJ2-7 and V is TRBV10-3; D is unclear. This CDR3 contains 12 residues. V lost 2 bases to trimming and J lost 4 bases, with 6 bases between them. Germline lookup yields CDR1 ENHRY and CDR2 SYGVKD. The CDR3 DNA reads TGTGCCATCAGTGAGGAGCTTTACGAGCAGTACTTC. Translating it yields CAISEELYEQYF.

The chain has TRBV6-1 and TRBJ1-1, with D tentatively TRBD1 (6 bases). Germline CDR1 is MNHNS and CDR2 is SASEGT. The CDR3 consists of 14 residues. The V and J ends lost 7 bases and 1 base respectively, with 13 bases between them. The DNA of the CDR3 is TGTGCCAGCAATGCGGGACAACGGAACACTGAAGCTTTCTTT. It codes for CASNAGQRNTEAFF.